This is a list of T cell receptor beta chains from one sample in a study of pediatric ulcerative colitis. Produced via immunoSEQ multiplex PCR; TCRdb's table is partial and in-frame only. There are roughly 30,000 clones in the sample; roughly 82% occur only once, and 4% to 5.5% lies in the top ten. Sample: blood. The receptors originated from a boy between 10 and 17 years old with severe ulcerative colitis. Each CDR3 is given with its conserved first and last residue. The D gene is left open where the match is weak. Size is stated for part of the rows, as once, few or many counts, or as a class when the clone is expanded.

d_gene | abundance | j_gene | v_gene | CDR3aa | CDR3nt
NA | NA | TRBJ1-2 | TRBV6-6 | CASTLGVGYTF | TGTGCCAGCACCCTAGGGGTTGGCTACACCTTC
TRBD2 | NA | TRBJ2-1 | TRBV7-9 | CASSSPTSGGENEQFF | TGTGCCAGCAGCTCGCCGACTAGCGGGGGAGAGAATGAGCAGTTCTTC
NA | few | TRBJ1-6 | TRBV19 | CASKTDSNSPLHF | TGTGCCAGTAAGACGGACAGTAATTCACCCCTCCACTTT
NA | NA | TRBJ2-2 | TRBV30 | CAWSGVGGRSGELFF | TGTGCCTGGAGTGGTGTGGGGGGCAGGTCCGGGGAGCTGTTTTTT
TRBD1 | NA | TRBJ2-3 | TRBV7-9 | CASSSEQGAVDTQYF | TGTGCCAGCAGCTCAGAACAGGGGGCTGTAGATACGCAGTATTTT
TRBD1 | once | TRBJ1-3 | TRBV9 | CASSAQQGVIEDTIYF | TGTGCCAGCAGCGCCCAACAGGGGGTAATCGAAGACACCATATATTTT
NA | NA | TRBJ1-4 | TRBV19 | CASSRGKATGEKLFF | TGTGCCAGTAGTCGCGGGAAGGCGACAGGTGAAAAACTGTTTTTT
TRBD1 | NA | TRBJ2-7 | TRBV30 | CAWMDRGLGYEQYF | TGTGCCTGGATGGACAGGGGTTTAGGGTACGAGCAGTACTTC
NA | NA | TRBJ2-3 | TRBV5-4 | CASGQGTDTQYF | TGTGCCAGCGGGCAGGGCACAGATACGCAGTATTTT
TRBD1 | few | TRBJ2-1 | TRBV9 | CASSETGESYNEQFF | TGTGCCAGCAGCGAGACAGGGGAATCCTACAATGAGCAGTTCTTC
TRBD2 | NA | TRBJ2-1 | TRBV13 | CASSSGLAGDGFF | TGTGCCAGCAGCTCTGGACTAGCGGGGGACGGGTTCTTC
NA | NA | TRBJ2-7 | TRBV18 | CASSSYGTYEQYF | TGTGCCAGCTCCTCCTACGGGACCTACGAGCAGTACTTC
NA | NA | TRBJ1-5 | TRBV27 | CASKLLGHPRGQPQHF | TGTGCCAGCAAACTACTGGGGCATCCACGGGGTCAGCCCCAGCATTTT
TRBD1 | once | TRBJ2-7 | TRBV28 | CASSLPGTGKYEQYF | TGTGCCAGCAGTTTACCCGGGACAGGGAAATACGAGCAGTACTTC
NA | NA | TRBJ2-2 | TRBV7-2 | CASSAYFSTGELFF | TGTGCCAGCAGCGCCTACTTTTCCACCGGGGAGCTGTTTTTT
TRBD2 | NA | TRBJ2-3 | TRBV2 | CASTLAGGPGDTQYF | TGTGCCAGCACCCTAGCGGGGGGGCCGGGGGATACGCAGTATTTT
NA | NA | TRBJ2-5 | TRBV7-9 | CASSLVLAPRETQYF | TGTGCCAGCAGCTTAGTGTTGGCACCTCGGGAGACCCAGTACTTC
NA | NA | TRBJ2-7 | TRBV9 | CASSVDPGRTPYEQYF | TGTGCCAGCAGCGTAGATCCAGGGAGGACCCCGTACGAGCAGTACTTC
NA | few | TRBJ2-7 | TRBV19 | CASSNFYEQYF | TGTGCCAGTAGTAACTTCTACGAGCAGTACTTC
NA | NA | TRBJ1-3 | TRBV9 | CASSGGPALIF | TGTGCCAGCAGCGGGGGGCCGGCGTTGATTTTT
NA | NA | TRBJ2-2 | TRBV7-9 | CASSLRSGGELFF | TGTGCCAGCAGCTTACGTTCGGGCGGGGAGCTGTTTTTT
NA | NA | TRBJ2-3 | TRBV13 | CASSGHFTGGRDTQYF | TGTGCCAGCAGCGGACATTTTACGGGGGGCAGAGATACGCAGTATTTT
TRBD1 | NA | TRBJ1-2 | TRBV6-5 | CASRPGTGNYGYTF | TGTGCCAGCCGTCCCGGGACAGGGAACTATGGCTACACCTTC
TRBD2 | NA | TRBJ2-7 | TRBV30 | CAWGSTSGSYEQYF | TGTGCCTGGGGTTCGACTAGCGGCTCCTACGAGCAGTACTTC
TRBD2 | NA | TRBJ2-1 | TRBV5-4 | CASSLGLAGASTFYNEQFF | TGTGCCAGCAGCTTGGGGCTAGCGGGGGCCTCTACCTTCTACAATGAGCAGTTCTTC
TRBD1 | few | TRBJ1-1 | TRBV28 | CASSSGTGGNTEAFF | TGTGCCAGCAGTTCTGGTACAGGGGGCAACACTGAAGCTTTCTTT
NA | NA | TRBJ2-5 | TRBV7-9 | CASSLEYETQYF | TGTGCCAGCAGCTTAGAATACGAGACCCAGTACTTC
NA | NA | TRBJ2-2 | TRBV10-3 | CAISDPPRTGELFF | TGTGCCATCAGTGACCCCCCGAGGACCGGGGAGCTGTTTTTT